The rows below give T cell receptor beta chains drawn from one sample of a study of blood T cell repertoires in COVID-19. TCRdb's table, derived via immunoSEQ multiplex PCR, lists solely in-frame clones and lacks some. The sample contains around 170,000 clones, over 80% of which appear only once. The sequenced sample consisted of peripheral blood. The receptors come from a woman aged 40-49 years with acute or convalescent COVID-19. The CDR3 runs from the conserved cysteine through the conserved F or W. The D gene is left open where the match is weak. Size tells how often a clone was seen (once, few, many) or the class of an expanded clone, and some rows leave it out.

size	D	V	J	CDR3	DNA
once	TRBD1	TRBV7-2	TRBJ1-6	CASSSLTGPNSPLHF	TGTGCCAGCAGCTCCCTGACAGGGCCGAATTCACCCCTCCACTTT
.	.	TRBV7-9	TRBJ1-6	CASSLSGFNSPLHF	TGTGCCAGCAGCTTATCCGGGTTCAATTCACCCCTCCACTTT
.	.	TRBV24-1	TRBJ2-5	CATSVAEQETQYF	TGTGCCACCAGTGTAGCGGAGCAAGAGACCCAGTACTTC
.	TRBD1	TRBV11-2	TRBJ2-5	CASGQGLETQYF	TGTGCCAGCGGACAGGGCCTGGAGACCCAGTACTTC
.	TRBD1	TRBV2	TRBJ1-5	CASRPGQGNQPQHF	TGTGCCAGCAGACCGGGACAGGGAAATCAGCCCCAGCATTTT
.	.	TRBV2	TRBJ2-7	CASSGRGTLYEQYF	TGTGCCAGCAGTGGTCGGGGAACCCTCTACGAGCAGTACTTC
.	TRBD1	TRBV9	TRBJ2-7	CASSVAGQSNFYEQYF	TGTGCCAGCAGCGTAGCGGGACAGTCGAATTTCTACGAGCAGTACTTC
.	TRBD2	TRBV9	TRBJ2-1	CASSVVGGGAVNEQFF	TGTGCCAGCAGCGTAGTCGGCGGGGGGGCCGTCAATGAGCAGTTCTTC
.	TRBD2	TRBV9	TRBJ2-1	CASSVEAGGINEQFF	TGTGCCAGCAGCGTAGAAGCGGGGGGGATCAATGAGCAGTTCTTC
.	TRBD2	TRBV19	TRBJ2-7	CATRSFTSASYEQYF	TGTGCCACCAGAAGTTTTACTAGCGCCTCCTACGAGCAGTACTTC
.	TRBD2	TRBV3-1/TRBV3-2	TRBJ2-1	CASSLNSGGEQFF	TGTGCCAGCAGCCTGAACAGCGGGGGTGAGCAGTTCTTC
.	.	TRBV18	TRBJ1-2	CASSLLDSFYGYTF	TGTGCCAGCTCACTACTCGACAGTTTCTATGGCTACACCTTC
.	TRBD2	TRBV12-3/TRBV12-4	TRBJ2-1	CASSLAGGHEQFF	TGTGCCAGCAGTCTAGCGGGGGGGCATGAGCAGTTCTTC
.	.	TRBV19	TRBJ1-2	CASSRQAGGGYGYTF	TGTGCCAGTAGCCGACAGGCCGGGGGGGGCTATGGCTACACCTTC
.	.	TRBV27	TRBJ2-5	CASSLGWGVGETQYF	TGTGCCAGCAGTTTAGGTTGGGGCGTGGGAGAGACCCAGTACTTC
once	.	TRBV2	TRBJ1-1	CASSAGTTQNTEAFF	TGTGCCAGCAGTGCCGGGACAACACAGAACACTGAAGCTTTCTTT
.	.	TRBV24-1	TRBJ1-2	CATSSGDNYYGYTF	TGTGCCACTTCTAGTGGGGACAACTACTATGGCTACACCTTC
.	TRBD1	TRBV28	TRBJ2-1	CASSWQTGGFNEQFF	TGTGCCAGCAGTTGGCAGACAGGGGGTTTCAATGAGCAGTTCTTC
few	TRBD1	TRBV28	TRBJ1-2	CASSSPQTGGDYGYTF	TGTGCCAGCAGTTCTCCACAGACAGGGGGAGACTATGGCTACACCTTC
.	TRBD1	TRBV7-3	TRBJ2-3	CASSLDDRGTDTQYF	TGTGCCAGCAGCTTAGATGACAGGGGCACAGATACGCAGTATTTT
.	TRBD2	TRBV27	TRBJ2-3	CASSLFLAGGTDTQYF	TGTGCCAGCAGTTTGTTTCTAGCGGGGGGTACAGATACGCAGTATTTT
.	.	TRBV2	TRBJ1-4	CASSAGYATNEKLFF	TGTGCCAGCAGTGCCGGGTATGCGACTAATGAAAAACTGTTTTTT
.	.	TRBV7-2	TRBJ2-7	CASSLSHSYEQYF	TGTGCCAGCAGCTTATCCCATTCCTACGAGCAGTACTTC
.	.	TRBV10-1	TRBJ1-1	CASPLLNLNTEAFF	TGCGCCAGTCCCTTACTGAACCTAAACACTGAAGCTTTCTTT
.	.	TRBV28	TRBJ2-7	CASSLLPGGGYEQYF	TGTGCCAGCAGTTTATTACCGGGGGGCGGATACGAGCAGTACTTC
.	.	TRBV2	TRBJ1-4	CATDSLTGEKLFF	TGTGCCACCGACAGCTTAACCGGTGAAAAACTGTTTTTT
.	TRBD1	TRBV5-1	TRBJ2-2	CASSYQGAGITGELFF	TGCGCCAGCAGCTACCAGGGGGCAGGAATCACCGGGGAGCTGTTTTTT
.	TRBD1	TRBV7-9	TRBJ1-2	CASSLGQGADYGYTF	TGTGCCAGCAGCTTAGGGCAGGGGGCTGACTATGGCTACACCTTC
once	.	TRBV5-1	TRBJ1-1	CASSLRGEGTEAFF	TGCGCCAGCAGCTTGAGAGGGGAGGGCACTGAAGCTTTCTTT
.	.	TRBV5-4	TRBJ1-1	CASSLFSNTEAFF	TGTGCCAGCAGCTTGTTTTCAAACACTGAAGCTTTCTTT
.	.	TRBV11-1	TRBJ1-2	CASSFRANSYGYTF	TGTGCCAGCAGCTTCCGCGCAAATTCTTATGGCTACACCTTC
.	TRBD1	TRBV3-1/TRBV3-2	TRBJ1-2	CASSFRDRVAGYTF	TGTGCCAGCAGCTTCCGGGACAGGGTTGCTGGCTACACCTTC
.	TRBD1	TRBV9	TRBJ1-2	CASSAGGQGRRYGYTF	TGTGCCAGCAGCGCTGGGGGACAGGGGAGACGCTATGGCTACACCTTC
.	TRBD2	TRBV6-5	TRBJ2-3	CASRSGGSTDTQYF	TGTGCCAGCAGATCGGGAGGGAGCACAGATACGCAGTATTTT
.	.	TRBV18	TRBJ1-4	CASSPRGSTNEKLFF	TGTGCCAGCTCACCGCGGGGCTCAACTAATGAAAAACTGTTTTTT
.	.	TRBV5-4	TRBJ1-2	CASSLNPVGEDTF	TGTGCCAGCAGCTTGAACCCAGTGGGGGAGGACACCTTC
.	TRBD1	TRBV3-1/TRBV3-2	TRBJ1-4	CASRPGTGGGSEKLFF	TGTGCCAGCAGACCCGGGACAGGGGGCGGGAGTGAAAAACTGTTTTTT
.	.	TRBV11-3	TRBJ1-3	CASSPLNPLRSGNTIYF	TGTGCCAGCAGCCCTCTTAATCCCCTACGCTCTGGAAACACCATATATTTT
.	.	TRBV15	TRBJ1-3	CATSPRRNSGNTIYF	TGTGCCACCAGCCCCAGGCGAAACTCTGGAAACACCATATATTTT
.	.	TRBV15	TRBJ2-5	CATSRKSTRETQYF	TGTGCCACCAGCAGGAAGTCAACCCGGGAGACCCAGTACTTC
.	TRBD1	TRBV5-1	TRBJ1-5	CASSLGTGDQPQHF	TGCGCCAGCAGCTTGGGGACAGGGGATCAGCCCCAGCATTTT
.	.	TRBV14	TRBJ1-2	CASSQNRLSGGYTF	TGTGCCAGCAGCCAAAACAGGCTATCCGGGGGCTACACCTTC
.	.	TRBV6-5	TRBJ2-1	CASSWSGAGRSNEQFF	TGTGCCAGCAGTTGGTCAGGGGCAGGGAGAAGCAATGAGCAGTTCTTC
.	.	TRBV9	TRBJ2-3	CASSPPPGPSTDTQYF	TGTGCCAGCAGCCCACCCCCGGGTCCTAGCACAGATACGCAGTATTTT
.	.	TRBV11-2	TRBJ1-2	CASSLSEAYGYTF	TGTGCCAGCAGCTTATCCGAGGCCTATGGCTACACCTTC